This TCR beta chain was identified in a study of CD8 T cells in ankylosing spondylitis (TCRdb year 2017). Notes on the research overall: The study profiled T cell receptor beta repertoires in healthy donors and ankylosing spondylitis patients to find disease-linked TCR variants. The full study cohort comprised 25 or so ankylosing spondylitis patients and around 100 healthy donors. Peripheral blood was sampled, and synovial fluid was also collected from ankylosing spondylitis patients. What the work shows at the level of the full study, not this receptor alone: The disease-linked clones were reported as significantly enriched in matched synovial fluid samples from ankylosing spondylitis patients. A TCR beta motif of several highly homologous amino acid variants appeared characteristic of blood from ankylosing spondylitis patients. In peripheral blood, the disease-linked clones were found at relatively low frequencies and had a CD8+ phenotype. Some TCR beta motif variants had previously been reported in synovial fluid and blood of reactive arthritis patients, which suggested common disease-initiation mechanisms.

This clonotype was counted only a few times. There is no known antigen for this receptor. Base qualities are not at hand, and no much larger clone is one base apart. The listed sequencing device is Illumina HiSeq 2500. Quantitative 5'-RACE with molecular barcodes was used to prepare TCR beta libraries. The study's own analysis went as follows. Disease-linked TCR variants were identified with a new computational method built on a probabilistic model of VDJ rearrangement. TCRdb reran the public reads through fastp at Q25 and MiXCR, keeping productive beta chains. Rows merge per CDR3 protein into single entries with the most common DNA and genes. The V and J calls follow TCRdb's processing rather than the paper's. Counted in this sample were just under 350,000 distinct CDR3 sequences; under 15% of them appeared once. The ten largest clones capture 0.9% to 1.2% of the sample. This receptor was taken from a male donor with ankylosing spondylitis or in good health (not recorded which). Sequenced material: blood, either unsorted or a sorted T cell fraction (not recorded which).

Here the CDR3 is given as CSAYFREKLFF. The base sequence is TGCAGTGCGTACTTTAGGGAAAAACTGTTTTTT. The chain uses TRBV20-1 and TRBJ1-4; confidence is insufficient to name the D gene. Reading from cysteine to phenylalanine, the CDR3 counts 11 amino acids. Just the 33-base CDR3 DNA is kept, in frame starting at base 1. CDR1 is given as DFQATT and CDR2 as SNEGSKA, both from the germline V gene (reference sequence). V and J lose 6 bases and 8 bases, and a span of 10 bases separates them.